This T cell receptor beta chain emerged from a study of shared T cell receptors in the human thymus (dated by TCRdb to the early 2020s). For context, the study as a whole: The study investigated the way shared, self-reactive T-cell receptor alpha chains are produced in the human thymus.

The protocol used for the library was the immunoSEQ multiplex PCR assay. TCRdb holds this immuneACCESS table with in-frame rearrangements only. Some clones are missing; in checked studies, unresolved V genes explain under half, and the rest has no known cause. This sample comprises about 500,000 clones, more than 75% of them detected only once. More than 0.01% of the sample goes to the ten largest clones. With regard to this clone: The clone's antigen remains unknown. The record has no base qualities; no much larger clone is one base away.

Separately, the same data were catalogued under a study of human thymus T cells. The second publication reports: The donors were immunologically healthy infants in Finland who had open corrective cardiac surgery for congenital heart defects. The thymus tissue came from surgical resects taken out during corrective cardiac surgery. Biased V and J gene segment usage appeared to be present in both thymic and peripheral blood repertoires. The related research found that thymic TCR repertoires overlapped highly between unrelated individuals. The study used eight infant thymus samples plus four related peripheral blood samples to characterize TCR alpha and beta repertoires. Donor ages ranged from roughly 7 to 250 days, and the cohort comprised six or seven male and a couple of female infants. Thymocytes were released mechanically from tissue and stored at -70 °C as pellets of roughly 8.5-32 million cells. A QIAsymphony instrument was used to extract genomic DNA from frozen cell pellets. TCRB and TCRAD loci were amplified from a standardized quantity of quality-controlled genomic DNA using the immunoSEQ multiplex PCR assay. The V(D)J region was spanned by amplicons of a length sufficient to cover the CDR3 and to identify V and J genes. The amplicons were sequenced on an Illumina platform via the commercial immunoSEQ service. Primer bias and sequencing errors were corrected as previously described, and TCRAD and TCRB were defined on the basis of the IMGT database. immunoSEQ Analyzer 3.0 and VDJTools were used for repertoire analysis, which covered basic statistics, V/J segment usage, diversity estimates, rarefaction and pairwise overlap. Diversity was estimated using the Chao1, ChaoE, Efron-Thisted, Shannon and inverse Simpson indices, and was also estimated on datasets down-sampled to the size of the smallest sample. Repertoire overlap was determined by strict matching of CDR3 nucleotide sequence, V gene and J gene, and Jaccard-based multidimensional scaling clustering was applied. Thymus samples yielded on average approximately 840,000 unique TCRB clonotypes, compared with some 89,000 from blood samples.

The sequence was collected from a boy under three years old with a congenital heart defect. Donor details come from another sample of the same person, matched by shared clones. The sample was thymocytes.

The DNA is TGTGCCAGCAGTGAAGGGACCAGGGGGGCAAATCAGCCCCAGCATTTT. Protein translation: CASSEGTRGANQPQHF. Rearrangement joined TRBV6-1 to TRBJ1-5, with 7 middle bases fitting TRBD1. The germline V gene yields MNHNS for CDR1 and SASEGT for CDR2. Trimming removed 1 base from V and 4 bases from J; the gene matches leave 7 bases unexplained. CDR3 length: 16 amino acids, cysteine to phenylalanine. Only the CDR3 DNA is retained, 48 bases long and in frame from the first base.